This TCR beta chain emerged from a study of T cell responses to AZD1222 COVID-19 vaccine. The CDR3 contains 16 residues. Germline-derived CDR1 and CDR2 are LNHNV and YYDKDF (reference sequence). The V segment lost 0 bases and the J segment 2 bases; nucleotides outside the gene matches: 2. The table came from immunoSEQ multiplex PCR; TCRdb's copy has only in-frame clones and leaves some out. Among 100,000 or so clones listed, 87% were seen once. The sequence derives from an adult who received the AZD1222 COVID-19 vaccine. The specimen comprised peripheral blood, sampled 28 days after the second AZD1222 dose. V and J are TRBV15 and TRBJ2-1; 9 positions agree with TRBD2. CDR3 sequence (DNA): TGTGCCACCAGCAGAGACTCTAGCGGGACCTACAATGAGCAGTTCTTC. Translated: CATSRDSSGTYNEQFF.